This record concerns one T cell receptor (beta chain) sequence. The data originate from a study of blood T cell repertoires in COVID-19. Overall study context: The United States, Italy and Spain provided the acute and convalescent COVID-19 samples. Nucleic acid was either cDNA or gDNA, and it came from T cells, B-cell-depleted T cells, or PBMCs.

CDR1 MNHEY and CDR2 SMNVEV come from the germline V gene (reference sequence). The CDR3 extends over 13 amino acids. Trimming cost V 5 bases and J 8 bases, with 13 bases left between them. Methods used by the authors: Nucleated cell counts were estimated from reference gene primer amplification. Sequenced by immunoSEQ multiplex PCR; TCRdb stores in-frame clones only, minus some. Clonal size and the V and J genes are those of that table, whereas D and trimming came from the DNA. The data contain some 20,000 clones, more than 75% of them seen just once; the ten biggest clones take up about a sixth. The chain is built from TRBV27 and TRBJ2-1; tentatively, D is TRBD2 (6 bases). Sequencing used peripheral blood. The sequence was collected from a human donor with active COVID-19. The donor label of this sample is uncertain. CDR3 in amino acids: CASSPRGTHEQFF. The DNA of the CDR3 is TGTGCCAGCAGTCCTCGGGGGACCCATGAGCAGTTCTTC.